This T cell receptor beta chain was documented in a study of CD8 T cells in ankylosing spondylitis. MiXCR, applied by TCRdb to the 5' RACE reads, yields one record per CDR3 protein. The repertoire holds roughly 250,000 distinct CDR3 sequences, with approximately 10% as singletons. The study, taken as a whole, reports: Several highly homologous variants made up a TCR beta motif that seemed to typify ankylosing spondylitis blood.

The ends lost 1 base at V and 3 bases at J; junction bases unmatched: 9. CDR3 length: 15 amino acids. Germline V gives CDR1 GTSNPN, CDR2 SVGIG (reference sequence). Of note for this clonotype: Its target is not known.

The gene calls are TRBV30 and TRBJ2-7, with 7 nucleotides matching TRBD1. This sequence originates from a male donor with ankylosing spondylitis or in good health (not recorded which). The specimen was blood, either unsorted or a sorted T cell fraction (not recorded which). CDR3 sequence reads: CAWSGDRLYDYEQYF. The CDR3 DNA sequence: TGTGCCTGGAGTGGGGACAGACTTTATGACTACGAGCAGTACTTC.